The 4 T cell receptor delta chains below come from one sample, sequenced in a study of γδ T cells in repeated Plasmodium falciparum infection. TCRdb re-processed the multiplex PCR reads via CATT. The sample lists 70,000 to 95,000 delta-chain clones, over 1.3% occurring once. Gammadelta T cells were flow-sorted from PBMC into Vgamma9/Vdelta2+ and Vdelta2-negative populations for bulk analysis. The specimen was gamma-delta T cells from blood. These receptors all come from a pool of human donors (malaria-infected and uninfected, not separated).

Regarding this clone: TCRdb's entry gives the protein of a much larger clone, which mismatches this DNA's translation at residue 18, likely from a read error; the protein reported here is translated from the DNA. TRDV1 is the V gene, and the J gene was not called; the table calls TRDD3, which could not be checked here. The germline CDR1 and CDR2 sequences are TSWWSYY and QGS. This CDR3 contains 19 residues. Here the CDR3 DNA reads TGTGCTCTTGGGGAACATTACGTCTCGGGGGATATTGATACCGATAAACTCACCTTT. Protein product: CALGEHYVSGDIDTDKLTF.

This clone occurred a few times. For this DNA, TCRdb reports the protein of a much larger clone, which diverges at residue 7, most likely from a read error; the protein presented here is translated directly from the DNA. The V call is TRDV2, the J call TRDJ1; 10 nucleotides align to TRDD3. The J gene, absent from TCRdb, was called here by matching the DNA to germline. CDR3 size: 19 residues. Trimming cost V 0 bases and J 1 base; bases outside gene matches: 13. The germline V gene encodes CDR1 GEAIGNYY and CDR2 EKD. In DNA, the CDR3 is TGTGCCTGTGACACCCGTATTGGGGGATACTCAACCTTCACCGATAAACTCATCTTT. Protein: CACDTRIGGYSTFTDKLIF.

Turning to this clone: For this DNA, TCRdb reports the protein of a much larger clone, which diverges at residue 5, most likely from a read error; the protein presented here is translated directly from the DNA. The V call is TRDV2, the J call TRDJ1, with 11 positions matching TRDD3. The CDR3 has 17 amino acids. Per germline, CDR1 GEAIGNYY and CDR2 EKD. Trimming cost V 0 bases and J 0 bases; bases outside gene matches: 5. CDR3 loop: CACDTLLGDKNTDKLIF. In nucleotides, the CDR3 is TGTGCCTGTGACACCTTACTGGGGGATAAGAACACCGATAAACTCATCTTT.

This clone has only a few counts. TCRdb's protein for this DNA is that of a much larger clone and differs from the translation at residue 8, likely a read error; the protein shown is the DNA translation. The CDR3: CALGEHLRDSVLIF. CDR3 DNA sequence: TGTGCTCTTGGGGAACACCTGAGGGATTCGGTGCTCATCTTT. This chain uses TRDV1 with TRDJ1; D perhaps matches TRDD3 (5 bases). The V gene's germline CDR1 is TSWWSYY and CDR2 QGS. This CDR3 region has 14 residues. V gave up 1 base and J gave up 11 bases, with 17 bases separating them.